The 18 T cell receptor beta chains given below trace back to one sample, sequenced in a study of T-cell reconstitution after alpha-beta-depleted transplantation in children. As it was prepared, the TCRbeta library received unique molecular identifiers. TCRdb recomputed calls from the PCR reads with MiXCR, one row per CDR3 protein. The sample has 450,000 to 600,000 distinct CDR3 sequences; approximately 32% are singletons. Sequenced here: PBMCs from the stem cell graft donor, sampled from the stem cell graft. These receptor sequences come from a human donor who donated a stem cell graft to a child with aplastic anemia.

The J gene is TRBJ2-7, the V gene TRBV11-2, with TRBD2 identical over 10 bases. Germline CDR1 and CDR2: SGHAT and FQNNGV. J gave up 5 bases and V 1 base, and 14 bases lay outside the gene matches. CDR3 length: 18 amino acids. The CDR3 DNA sequence: TGTGCCAGCAGCTTAGGATGTAGCGGGAGGAGACGGATCCACGAGCAGTACGTC. Translation gives CASSLGCSGRRRIHEQYV.

V and J are TRBV29-1 and TRBJ2-1; 11 nucleotides align to TRBD1. Per the germline V gene, CDR1 is SQVTM and CDR2 is ANQGSEA. There are 15 residues in the CDR3. The V segment lost 6 bases and the J segment 6 bases; nucleotides outside the gene matches: 10. CDR3 in amino acids: CSVRRGQGGVNEQFF. The CDR3 region has the DNA TGCAGCGTCCGAAGGGGACAGGGGGGGGTCAATGAGCAGTTCTTC.

This clonotype was found a few times. V is TRBV18 and J is TRBJ1-2, with 7 bases lining up with TRBD1. V trimming: 5 bases; J trimming: 2 bases; junction bases outside the gene matches: 2. The V gene's germline CDR1 is KGHSH and CDR2 LQKENI. The CDR3 is 13 amino acids. As DNA, the CDR3 is TGTGCCAGCTCATCGACAGGGAACTATGGCTACACCTTC. As protein: CASSSTGNYGYTF.

The V and J genes are TRBV10-2 and TRBJ2-7; 10 bases fit TRBD2. Losses at the gene ends were 3 bases for V and 2 bases for J; bases not matched to a gene: 10. The CDR3 consists of 17 residues. The germline gives CDR1 WSHSY, CDR2 SAAADI. The CDR3 sequence: CASSDRVAGGGTYEQYV. CDR3 bases: TGCGCCAGCAGTGACCGAGTAGCGGGAGGCGGTACCTACGAGCAGTACGTC.

There are many counts of this clonotype. V is TRBV27 and J is TRBJ2-5; tentatively, D is TRBD2 (6 bases). CDR3 length: 15 amino acids. CDR1 and CDR2 (germline): MNHEY, SMNVEV (reference sequence). With 4 bases removed from V and 4 bases from J, the gap between germline ends came to 16 bases. The CDR3 loop reads CASSWGRRESETQYF. Here the CDR3 DNA reads TGTGCCAGCAGTTGGGGACGTCGGGAGTCAGAGACCCAGTACTTC.

This clonotype was observed a handful of times. The V and J genes are TRBV6-2 or TRBV6-3 and TRBJ1-6; 7 nucleotides agree with TRBD1. Per the germline V gene, CDR1 is MNHEY and CDR2 is SVGEGT. The CDR3 sequence is 19 residues long. The V and J ends lost 7 bases and 3 bases, in that order; junction bases with no gene match: 18. The CDR3, as DNA: TGTGCCAGCATCGAACGACCGAACAGGGGAGAAAACTATAATTCACCCCTCCACTTT. It is translated as CASIERPNRGENYNSPLHF.

The rearrangement joins TRBV25-1 to TRBJ1-1; D is unresolved. Germline CDR1 reads MGHDK; CDR2 reads SYGVNS. Trimming left V 4 bases short and J 3 bases short, with 15 bases between. The CDR3 loop spans 15 amino acids. The CDR3 sequence: CASSAGLGEDTEAFF. The CDR3 region has the DNA TGTGCCAGCAGTGCCGGTCTTGGAGAGGACACTGAAGCTTTCTTT.

This clonotype came up a few times. CDR3 sequence: CSASPGRRHEQYV. DNA of the CDR3: TGCAGTGCTTCCCCGGGGAGGCGGCACGAGCAGTACGTC. The genes are TRBV20-1 and TRBJ2-7; D may be TRBD2 (6 bases). The CDR3 is 13 amino acids. V was pared by 5 bases and J by 5 bases, with 16 bases between. Germline V gene sequence: CDR1 DFQATT, CDR2 SNEGSKA (reference sequence).

This clonotype was counted between two and nine times. The chain employs TRBV9 and TRBJ2-1; D is undetermined. V shed 4 bases and J shed 3 bases, with 17 bases lying between them. CDR1 is SGDLS, CDR2 YYNGEE, per germline. The CDR3 runs to 16 residues. The CDR3 DNA reads TGTGCCAGCAGCCCACGGACCCGGGTAGGCTACAATGAGCAGTTCTTC. Its translation: CASSPRTRVGYNEQFF.

This clonotype was counted between two and nine times. The gene calls are TRBV15 and TRBJ2-2; D is unclear. V shed 1 base and J shed 0 bases, with 18 bases lying between them. The CDR3 is 19 residues long. The V gene's germline CDR1 is LNHNV and CDR2 YYDKDF (reference sequence). The CDR3 DNA is TGTGCCACCAGCAGAGGGGCCAGCTTTACCTCACCGAACACCGGGGAGCTGTTTTTT. It translates to CATSRGASFTSPNTGELFF.

This clonotype was counted between two and nine times. The J gene is TRBJ2-1, the V gene TRBV11-2, with D uncertain. This CDR3 region has 13 residues. V gave up 5 bases and J gave up 8 bases, with 13 bases separating them. Per germline, CDR1 SGHAT and CDR2 FQNNGV. CDR3 nucleotides: TGTGCCAGCAGCACGTACTACCTCGATGAGCAGTTCTTC. This encodes CASSTYYLDEQFF.

The sample holds a few counts of this clonotype. This chain uses TRBV5-1 with TRBJ1-1; tentatively, D is TRBD1 (5 bases). The CDR3 is 14 amino acids. The germline V gene encodes CDR1 SGHRS and CDR2 YFSETQ. The V gene lost 4 bases and the J gene lost 3 bases, with 13 bases spanning the gap. The CDR3 is CASSPLQGDTEAFF. The CDR3 nucleotides read TGCGCCAGCAGCCCCCTGCAGGGTGACACTGAAGCTTTCTTT.

This clonotype is a singleton in its sample. The chain carries TRBV12-3 or TRBV12-4 and TRBJ2-5; TRBD1 might be the D (6 bases). V lost 6 bases and J 5 bases, leaving 19 bases between the germline ends. The CDR3 spans 15 residues. The CDR3 region is CASSRNGQSRETQYF. The CDR3, as DNA: TGTGCCAGCAGCCGAAACGGACAGTCCCGGGAGACCCAGTACTTC.

This sequence joins TRBV18 and TRBJ2-1, with no clear D. CDR3 length equals 14 residues. Germline V gene sequence: CDR1 KGHSH, CDR2 LQKENI. V lost 6 bases and J 3 bases, leaving 12 bases between the germline ends. The CDR3: CASSPAQFYNEQFF. CDR3 bases: TGTGCCAGCTCTCCAGCTCAATTCTACAATGAGCAGTTCTTC.

The chain is built from TRBV20-1 and TRBJ2-2; the D is unclear. From germline, CDR1 is DFQATT and CDR2 SNEGSKA (reference sequence). The V and J ends lost 1 base and 5 bases respectively, with 8 bases between them. The CDR3 sequence is 13 residues long. The CDR3 region is CSARGDGTGELFF. The CDR3 DNA sequence: TGCAGTGCTAGAGGGGATGGAACCGGGGAGCTGTTTTTT.

V gene TRBV5-6 combines with J gene TRBJ2-1, with 9 bases fitting TRBD1. The CDR3 loop spans 18 amino acids. Germline CDR1 is SGHDT and CDR2 is YYEEEE. V lost 3 bases, J lost 0 bases, and 10 bases stayed unmatched. CDR3 amino acids: CASSWRDRVGSSYNEQFF. In DNA form, the CDR3 reads TGTGCCAGCAGCTGGAGGGACAGGGTAGGGAGCTCCTACAATGAGCAGTTCTTC.

The CDR3 DNA sequence: TGTGCCAGCAGCTTAGTCTGGACAGACTACGAGCAGTACTTC. This codes for CASSLVWTDYEQYF. V and J are TRBV7-2 and TRBJ2-7; D is possibly TRBD1 (6 bases). The CDR3 has 14 amino acids. Deletions cut 1 base from V and 3 bases from J, with 10 bases between. From germline, CDR1 is SGHTA and CDR2 FQGNSA. Together with reference TRBV7-2 and TRBJ2-7, the CDR3 gives the full variable domain: GAGVSQSPSNKVTEKGKDVELRCDPISGHTALYWYRQSLGQGLEFLIYFQGNSAPDKSGLPSDRFSAERTGGSVSTLTIQRTQQEDSAVYLCASSLVWTDYEQYFGPGTRLTVT.

This clonotype was found a few times. The chain links TRBV5-8 to TRBJ2-2; TRBD1 matches at 9 bases. Germline trimming cut 3 bases from V and 1 base from J; bases unmatched to any gene: 7. Germline CDR1 SGHTS, CDR2 YDEGEE. CDR3 size: 17 residues. The CDR3 loop reads CASSSDRTGENTGELFF. The CDR3 DNA sequence: TGTGCCAGCAGCTCCGACCGGACAGGGGAGAACACCGGGGAGCTGTTTTTT.